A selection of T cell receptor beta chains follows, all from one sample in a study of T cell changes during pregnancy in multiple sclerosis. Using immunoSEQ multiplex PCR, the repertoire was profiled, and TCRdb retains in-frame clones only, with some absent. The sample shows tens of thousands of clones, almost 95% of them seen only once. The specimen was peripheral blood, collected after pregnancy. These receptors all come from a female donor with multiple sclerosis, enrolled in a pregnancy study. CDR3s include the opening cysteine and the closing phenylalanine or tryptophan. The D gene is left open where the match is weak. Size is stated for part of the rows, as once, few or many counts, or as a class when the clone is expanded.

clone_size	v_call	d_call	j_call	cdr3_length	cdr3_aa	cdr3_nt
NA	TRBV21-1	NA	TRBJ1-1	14	CASSARTEGPSAFF	TGTGCCAGCAGCGCGAGGACAGAGGGCCCTTCAGCTTTCTTT
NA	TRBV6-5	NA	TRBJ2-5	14	CASSYSLALETQYF	TGTGCCAGCAGTTACTCGTTAGCGCTGGAGACCCAGTACTTC
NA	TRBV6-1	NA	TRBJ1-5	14	CASRKTGDNQPQHF	TGTGCCAGCAGAAAGACAGGTGACAATCAGCCCCAGCATTTT
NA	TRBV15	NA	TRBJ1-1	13	CATSGEAHTEAFF	TGTGCCACCAGTGGAGAAGCTCACACTGAAGCTTTCTTT
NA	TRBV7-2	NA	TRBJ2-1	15	CASSLLSGYYNEQFF	TGTGCCAGCAGCTTACTATCCGGTTACTACAATGAGCAGTTCTTC
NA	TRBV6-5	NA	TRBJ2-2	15	CASSPLPRDTGELFF	TGTGCCAGCAGCCCGCTGCCCCGAGACACCGGGGAGCTGTTTTTT
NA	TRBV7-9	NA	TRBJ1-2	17	CASSLTSYRRQGNGYTF	TGTGCCAGCAGCTTAACTTCGTATAGGAGGCAGGGGAATGGCTACACCTTC
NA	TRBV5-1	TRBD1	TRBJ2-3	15	CASSRGTGTIVAQYF	TGCGCCAGCAGCCGAGGGACAGGGACCATCGTGGCGCAGTATTTT
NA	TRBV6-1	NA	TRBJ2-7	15	CASSEGSFPPYEQYF	TGTGCCAGCAGTGAAGGTAGCTTTCCTCCCTACGAGCAGTACTTC
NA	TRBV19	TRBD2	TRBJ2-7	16	CATGLAGGPSSYEQYF	TGTGCCACCGGACTAGCGGGAGGCCCGAGCTCCTACGAGCAGTACTTC
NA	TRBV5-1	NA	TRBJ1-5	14	CASSLESMNQPQHF	TGCGCCAGCAGCCTGGAGAGCATGAATCAGCCCCAGCATTTT
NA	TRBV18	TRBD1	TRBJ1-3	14	CASSPRDSGNTIYF	TGTGCCAGCTCACCCAGGGACAGTGGAAACACCATATATTTT
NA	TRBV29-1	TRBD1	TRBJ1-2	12	CSVGDRSYGYTF	TGCAGCGTTGGGGACAGGTCCTATGGCTACACCTTC
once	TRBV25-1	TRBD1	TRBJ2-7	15	CASKRTGGLFGEQYF	TGTGCCAGCAAAAGAACAGGGGGGCTCTTCGGCGAGCAGTACTTC
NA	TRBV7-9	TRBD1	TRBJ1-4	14	CASGNRGRNEKLFF	TGTGCCAGCGGAAACAGGGGCAGGAATGAAAAACTGTTTTTT
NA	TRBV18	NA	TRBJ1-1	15	CASSPFAGDIAEAFF	TGTGCCAGCTCACCATTCGCAGGGGATATCGCTGAAGCTTTCTTT
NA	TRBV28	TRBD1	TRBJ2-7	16	CASSSLHRGMAYEQYF	TGTGCCAGCAGTTCCCTACACAGGGGAATGGCCTACGAGCAGTACTTC
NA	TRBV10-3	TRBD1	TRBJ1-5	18	CAISDPDSGTGKDQPQHF	TGTGCCATCAGTGACCCTGATTCCGGGACAGGGAAAGATCAGCCCCAGCATTTT
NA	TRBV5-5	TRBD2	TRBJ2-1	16	CASSPTGTSGYNEQFF	TGTGCCAGCAGCCCGACCGGGACTAGCGGTTACAATGAGCAGTTCTTC
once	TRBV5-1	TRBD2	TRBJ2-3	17	CASSLASAGGPVDTQYF	TGCGCCAGCAGCTTGGCCTCGGCGGGAGGGCCGGTAGATACGCAGTATTTT
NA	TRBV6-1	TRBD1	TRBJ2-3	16	CASSVLRDRGPDTQYF	TGTGCCAGCAGTGTCCTCCGGGACAGGGGGCCCGATACGCAGTATTTT
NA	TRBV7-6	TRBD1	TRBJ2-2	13	CASSSTGSGELFF	TGTGCCAGCAGCTCGACAGGGTCTGGGGAGCTGTTTTTT
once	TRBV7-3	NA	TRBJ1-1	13	CASSARGNTEAFF	TGTGCCAGCAGCGCCCGGGGGAACACTGAAGCTTTCTTT
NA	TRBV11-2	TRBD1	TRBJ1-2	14	CASSLESGGYGYTF	TGTGCCAGCAGCTTAGAGTCAGGGGGCTATGGCTACACCTTC
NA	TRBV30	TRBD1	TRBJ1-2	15	CAWSRDSQSWYGYTF	TGTGCCTGGAGCCGGGACAGCCAAAGTTGGTATGGCTACACCTTC
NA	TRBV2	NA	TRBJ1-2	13	CASSQGLRYGYTF	TGTGCCAGCAGCCAGGGACTGAGATATGGCTACACCTTC
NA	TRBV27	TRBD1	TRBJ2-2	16	CASSLIGTGNTGELFF	TGTGCCAGCAGCCTTATCGGGACAGGGAACACCGGGGAGCTGTTTTTT
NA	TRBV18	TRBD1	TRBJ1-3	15	CASSFGTDSGNTIYF	TGTGCCAGCTCCTTCGGGACAGACTCTGGAAACACCATATATTTT
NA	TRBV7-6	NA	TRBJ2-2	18	CASSLNSGAEIFTGELFF	TGTGCCAGCAGCTTAAACTCAGGGGCGGAGATCTTCACCGGGGAGCTGTTTTTT
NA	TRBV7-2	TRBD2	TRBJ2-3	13	CASSPGGADTQYF	TGTGCCAGCAGCCCGGGGGGGGCAGATACGCAGTATTTT
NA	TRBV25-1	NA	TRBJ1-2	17	CASSESGGVGESYGYTF	TGTGCCAGCAGTGAATCCGGAGGGGTGGGAGAAAGCTATGGCTACACCTTC
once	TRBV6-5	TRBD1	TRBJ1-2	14	CASSFIQGASGYTF	TGTGCCAGCAGTTTTATACAGGGGGCGAGTGGCTACACCTTC
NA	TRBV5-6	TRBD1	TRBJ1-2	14	CASSLVWGQHGYTF	TGTGCCAGCAGCTTGGTGTGGGGACAGCATGGCTACACCTTC
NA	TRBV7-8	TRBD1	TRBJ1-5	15	CASSLARTGGQPQHF	TGTGCCAGCAGCTTAGCGCGTACAGGGGGTCAGCCCCAGCATTTT
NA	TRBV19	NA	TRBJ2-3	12	CASRNDRDTQYF	TGTGCCAGTAGGAACGACAGAGATACGCAGTATTTT
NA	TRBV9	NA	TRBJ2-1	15	CASSGGRGRFDEQFF	TGTGCCAGCAGCGGGGGAAGGGGTCGTTTTGATGAGCAGTTCTTC
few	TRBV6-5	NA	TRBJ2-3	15	CASSYGGLSADTQYF	TGTGCCAGCAGTTACGGGGGGTTAAGCGCAGATACGCAGTATTTT
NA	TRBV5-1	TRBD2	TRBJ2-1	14	CASSLADSGNEQFF	TGCGCCAGCAGCTTGGCCGATAGCGGGAATGAGCAGTTCTTC
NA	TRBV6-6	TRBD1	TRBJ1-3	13	CASLDRAGNTIYF	TGTGCCAGCCTCGACAGGGCTGGAAACACCATATATTTT
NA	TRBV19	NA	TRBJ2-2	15	CASSIKQPNTGELFF	TGTGCCAGTAGTATAAAACAGCCGAACACCGGGGAGCTGTTTTTT
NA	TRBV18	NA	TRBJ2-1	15	CASSQIRDWSNEQFF	TGTGCCAGCTCACAAATTCGAGACTGGTCCAATGAGCAGTTCTTC
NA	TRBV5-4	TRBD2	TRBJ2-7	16	CASSAGTSLNIYEQYF	TGTGCCAGCAGCGCCGGGACTAGCTTAAATATCTACGAGCAGTACTTC
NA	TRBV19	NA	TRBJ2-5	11	CASGGGETQYF	TGTGCCAGTGGGGGAGGAGAGACCCAGTACTTC
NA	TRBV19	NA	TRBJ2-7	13	CASSLSLDYEQYF	TGTGCCAGTAGTCTCTCATTAGACTACGAGCAGTACTTC
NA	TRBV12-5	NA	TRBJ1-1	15	CASGSNTGGYTEAFF	TGTGCTAGTGGTTCCAACACTGGAGGGTACACTGAAGCTTTCTTT
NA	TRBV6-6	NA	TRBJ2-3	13	CASSRGNTDTQYF	TGTGCCAGCTCTCGAGGGAACACAGATACGCAGTATTTT
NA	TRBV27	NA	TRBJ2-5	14	CASSLSSARETQYF	TGTGCCAGCAGTTTATCTTCCGCCAGGGAGACCCAGTACTTC
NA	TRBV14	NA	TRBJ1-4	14	CASSIAGTNGKLFF	TGTGCCAGCAGCATTGCCGGGACAAATGGAAAACTGTTTTTT
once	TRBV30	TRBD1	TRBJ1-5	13	CAFEEGARQPQHF	TGTGCCTTTGAGGAGGGGGCGAGGCAGCCCCAGCATTTT
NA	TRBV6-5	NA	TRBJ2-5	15	CASRSRGGLGETQYF	TGTGCCAGCAGATCTCGGGGAGGCCTTGGGGAGACCCAGTACTTC
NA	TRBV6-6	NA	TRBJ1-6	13	CASSYSEGTAAHF	TGTGCCAGCAGTTACTCGGAGGGGACGGCGGCCCACTTT
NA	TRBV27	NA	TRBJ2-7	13	CASSYRVAYEQYF	TGTGCCAGCAGTTACAGGGTTGCCTACGAGCAGTACTTC
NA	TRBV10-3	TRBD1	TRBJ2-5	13	CAISTGDQETQYF	TGTGCCATCAGTACAGGGGACCAAGAGACCCAGTACTTC
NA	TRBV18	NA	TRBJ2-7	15	CASSPSGSRGAEQYF	TGTGCCAGCTCACCAAGCGGAAGCAGGGGGGCCGAGCAGTACTTC
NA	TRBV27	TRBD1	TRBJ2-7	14	CASSRTGPTYEQYF	TGTGCCAGCAGCCGGACAGGGCCTACTTACGAGCAGTACTTC
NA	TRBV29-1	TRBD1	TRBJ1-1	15	CSVYRDRSMNTEAFF	TGCAGCGTTTACCGGGACAGAAGCATGAACACTGAAGCTTTCTTT
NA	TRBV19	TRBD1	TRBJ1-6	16	CASSIGSGTEYSPLHF	TGTGCCAGTAGTATAGGGTCCGGGACAGAGTATTCACCCCTCCACTTT